The following is a TCR beta chain sequence with its context. Its specificity is unknown. Some clones are missing from TCRdb's copy, which holds only in-frame ones; the method was immunoSEQ multiplex PCR. The table lists under 90,000 clones, about 85% of them singletons. The entry originates in a study of OX40 agonist ivuxolimab in advanced cancers. Study-level background: People in dose escalation had one of these cancers: hepatocellular carcinoma, melanoma, renal cell or head and neck cancer. Study-level points and caveats: CD4+ and CD8+ T cells in blood underwent clonal expansion by week 6 at 0.1 to 3.0 mg/kg.

V lost 1 base to trimming and J lost 2 bases; unmatched junction nucleotides: 11. The CDR3 runs to 18 residues. CDR1 is SGHTA, CDR2 FQGTGA, per germline. Source: CD4+ or CD8+ T cells sorted from blood, taken in a trial of the OX40 agonist ivuxolimab. The J gene is TRBJ2-5, the V gene TRBV7-3; 9 positions match TRBD2. The sequence derives from an adult with an advanced solid tumor such as melanoma, head and neck, liver or kidney cancer. The CDR3 sequence is CASSLNYPSGVNQETQYF. In DNA form, the CDR3 reads TGTGCCAGCAGCTTAAATTATCCTAGCGGGGTTAATCAAGAGACCCAGTACTTC.